The 16 T cell receptor beta chains presented below share a single source sample, sequenced in a study of blood T cell repertoires in COVID-19. Some clones are missing from TCRdb's copy, which holds only in-frame ones; the method was immunoSEQ multiplex PCR. The data show fewer than 400,000 clones, around 84% seen once. Material for sequencing was PBMCs or T cells enriched from blood (not recorded which). These TCRs come from a young man who had recovered from COVID-19.

V gene TRBV2 combines with J gene TRBJ2-3; D unresolved. CDR1 is SNHLY, CDR2 FYNNEI, per germline. The CDR3 runs 12 residues. Trimming removed 11 bases from V and 5 bases from J, with 14 bases in between. This CDR3 reads CAGSTAGDTQYF. Here the CDR3 DNA reads TGTGCCGGATCCACAGCTGGAGATACGCAGTATTTT.

V gene TRBV2 combines with J gene TRBJ1-4; D ambiguous. The CDR3 is 15 amino acids. V was clipped by 6 bases and J by 0 bases, with 11 bases between them. The germline gives CDR1 SNHLY, CDR2 FYNNEI. This CDR3 reads CASRPRQATNEKLFF. CDR3 sequence (DNA): TGTGCCAGCAGGCCTCGCCAGGCAACTAATGAAAAACTGTTTTTT.

This sequence joins TRBV2 and TRBJ1-2; TRBD1 is a possible D gene (6 bases). The CDR3 consists of 14 residues. V lost 7 bases and J 1 base, leaving 13 bases between the germline ends. The V gene's germline CDR1 is SNHLY and CDR2 FYNNEI. CDR3 nucleotide sequence: TGTGCCAGCACCTTTTCCAGGGGTAACTATGGCTACACCTTC. This sequence encodes CASTFSRGNYGYTF.

The J gene is TRBJ2-7, the V gene TRBV7-9; D ambiguous. The CDR3 has 13 amino acids. Germline V CDR1 and CDR2: SEHNR, FQNEAQ (reference sequence). V was trimmed by 2 bases and J by 2 bases, leaving 7 bases between them. The CDR3: CASSLSQPYEQYF. The CDR3 DNA reads TGTGCCAGCAGCTTATCACAGCCCTACGAGCAGTACTTC.

The chain uses TRBV29-1 and TRBJ2-3; 7 bases agree with TRBD2. CDR3 size: 15 residues. V trimming: 2 bases; J trimming: 0 bases; junction bases outside the gene matches: 5. The germline gives CDR1 SQVTM, CDR2 ANQGSEA. As DNA, the CDR3 is TGCAGCGTTGAAAGGGAGGGTTATAGCACAGATACGCAGTATTTT. It yields the protein CSVEREGYSTDTQYF.

This clone has only a few counts. The V and J genes are TRBV10-3 and TRBJ1-6, with D unclear. The ends were cut back, 4 bases at V and 7 bases at J, with 8 bases in the middle. Germline V CDR1 and CDR2: ENHRY, SYGVKD. The CDR3 has 13 residues. CDR3 loop: CAISVNNNSPLHF. For the CDR3, the DNA is TGTGCCATCAGTGTAAACAACAATTCACCCCTCCACTTT.

V gene TRBV12-3 or TRBV12-4 combines with J gene TRBJ1-1, with D possibly matching TRBD1 (5 bases). The CDR3 has 12 amino acids. V lost 6 bases and J 4 bases, leaving 9 bases between the germline ends. In nucleotides, the CDR3 is TGTGCCAGCAGACCAGGGTTCACTGAAGCTTTCTTT. Encoded protein: CASRPGFTEAFF.

Points on this clone: This sample also contains other DNA sequences that code for the same CDR3. V gene TRBV7-2 combines with J gene TRBJ2-1, with TRBD2 identical over 14 bases. Germline-derived CDR1 and CDR2 are SGHTA and FQGNSA. Losses at the gene ends were 5 bases for V and 7 bases for J; bases not matched to a gene: 7. The CDR3 length is 16 residues. In nucleotides, the CDR3 is TGTGCCAGCAGCCCGACCGGACTAGCGGGAGGTAATGAGCAGTTCTTC. Its translation: CASSPTGLAGGNEQFF. The variable domain in full, completed from reference TRBV7-2 and TRBJ2-1, reads GAGVSQSPSNKVTEKGKDVELRCDPISGHTALYWYRQSLGQGLEFLIYFQGNSAPDKSGLPSDRFSAERTGGSVSTLTIQRTQQEDSAVYLCASSPTGLAGGNEQFFGPGTRLTVL.

The chain joins TRBV19 to TRBJ1-5; 8 bases fit TRBD1. CDR1 and CDR2 (germline): LNHDA, SQIVND (reference sequence). V gave up 4 bases and J gave up 0 bases; unmatched junction bases: 8. The CDR3 sequence is 17 residues long. The CDR3 here is CASSSHRTGNSNQPQHF. The CDR3 DNA reads as TGTGCCAGTAGTAGCCATAGGACAGGGAATAGCAATCAGCCCCAGCATTTT.

The CDR3 spells CASTDRVGYTF. The CDR3 coding sequence is TGTGCCAGTACTGACAGGGTCGGCTACACCTTC. The gene calls are TRBV19 and TRBJ1-2; 7 bases are shared with TRBD1. The V gene's germline CDR1 is LNHDA and CDR2 SQIVND (reference sequence). This CDR3 contains 11 residues. The junction had 4 bases not matched to a gene; V was cut back by 7 bases and J by 8 bases.

This clone turned up a few times. The CDR3 reads CASSLEFKTQYF. In nucleotides, the CDR3 is TGTGCCAGCAGCTTAGAGTTTAAGACCCAGTACTTC. The gene calls are TRBV11-2 and TRBJ2-5; no firm D call. V was clipped by 0 bases and J by 6 bases, with 5 bases between them. The CDR3 spans 12 residues. Germline V gives CDR1 SGHAT, CDR2 FQNNGV.

The chain couples TRBV5-6 to TRBJ2-7; D perhaps matches TRBD1 (5 bases). Trimming removed 2 bases at V and 2 bases at J, with 11 bases between. The CDR3 length is 14 residues. The germline gives CDR1 SGHDT, CDR2 YYEEEE. In DNA form, the CDR3 reads TGTGCCAGCAGCTTCGACAGAAGGACCTACGAGCAGTACTTC. Amino acid sequence: CASSFDRRTYEQYF.

The chain couples TRBV4-2 to TRBJ1-1; D is ambiguous. V shed 0 bases and J shed 0 bases, with 17 bases lying between them. Germline V gives CDR1 LGHNA, CDR2 YNFKEQ. CDR3 length equals 18 residues. The CDR3 DNA is TGTGCCAGCAGCCAAGATATGGGCTCAGTTTCCATGAACACTGAAGCTTTCTTT. Translating it yields CASSQDMGSVSMNTEAFF.

The rearrangement joins TRBV5-1 to TRBJ2-6; tentatively, D is TRBD1 (5 bases). Germline V gene sequence: CDR1 SGHRS, CDR2 YFSETQ. V was clipped by 0 bases and J by 0 bases, with 7 bases between them. This CDR3 contains 16 residues. The CDR3 DNA sequence: TGCGCCAGCAGCTTGGATGGGGCCTCTGGGGCCAACGTCCTGACTTTC. It yields the protein CASSLDGASGANVLTF.

The J gene is TRBJ2-7, the V gene TRBV14; 7 bases are shared with TRBD2. The germline V gene encodes CDR1 SGHDN and CDR2 FVKESK. The CDR3 is 13 amino acids. With V trimmed by 3 bases and J by 5 bases, 4 bases remained unmatched. DNA of the CDR3: TGTGCCAGCAGCCATGGGGGGGGAAACGAGCAGTACTTC. Its translation is CASSHGGGNEQYF.

This clone was seen a handful of times. The chain is built from TRBV11-2 and TRBJ1-1, with 9 bases aligning to TRBD1. With V trimmed by 5 bases and J by 6 bases, 10 bases remained unmatched. Germline V gene lookup returns CDR1 SGHAT and CDR2 FQNNGV. The CDR3 has 15 amino acids. The CDR3: CASSTRDRAAAEAFF. Written as DNA, the CDR3 is TGTGCCAGCAGCACTAGGGACAGGGCGGCTGCTGAAGCTTTCTTT.